Below, 6 T cell receptor beta chains from the same sample are listed, as sequenced in a study of blood T cell repertoires in COVID-19. The assay was immunoSEQ multiplex PCR, and TCRdb's table has in-frame clones only and misses some. This sample yields roughly 57,000 clones, of which 80% to 90% are seen a single time; 6% to 6.5% belongs to the top ten. Input material: peripheral blood. The receptors originated from a woman between 55 and 75 years old with COVID-19, enrolled during active disease.

This chain joins TRBV7-8 and TRBJ2-1; D not resolved. This CDR3 comprises 14 residues. Trimming took 4 bases from V and 2 from J, leaving 9 bases between them. Germline V gives CDR1 SGHVS, CDR2 FQNEAQ. The CDR3 spells CASSSFIPYNEQFF. CDR3 nucleotide sequence: TGTGCCAGCAGCTCCTTTATCCCCTACAATGAGCAGTTCTTC.

The rearrangement links TRBV5-4 to TRBJ1-4; D perhaps matches TRBD1 (6 bases). Per germline, CDR1 SGHNT and CDR2 YYREEE (reference sequence). This CDR3 spans 14 amino acids. The germline V and J ends were trimmed by 9 bases and 4 bases, with 16 bases remaining between them. The CDR3 nucleotides are TGTGCCACTACAACCAGGGGCATTAATGAAAAACTGTTTTTT. The encoded protein is CATTTRGINEKLFF.

In its sample, this clone was seen once. The gene calls are TRBV2 and TRBJ1-2, with D uncertain. Germline CDR1 SNHLY, CDR2 FYNNEI. CDR3 length equals 12 residues. V shed 1 base and J shed 9 bases, with 9 bases lying between them. CDR3 in DNA: TGTGCCAGCAGTGAAGAGGGAGGGAGCTACACCTTC. Translation: CASSEEGGSYTF. The entire variable domain, with the rest obtained from reference TRBV2 and TRBJ1-2, is as follows: EPEVTQTPSHQVTQMGQEVILRCVPISNHLYFYWYRQILGQKVEFLVSFYNNEISEKSEIFDDQFSVERPDGSNFTLKIRSTKLEDSAMYFCASSEEGGSYTFGSGTRLTVV.

CDR3 in DNA: TGCGCCAGCAGCTCCTCGCCGGGGTTGACTGAAGCTTTCTTT. It specifies CASSSSPGLTEAFF. This chain connects TRBV5-1 to TRBJ1-1; no definite D call. Germline CDR1 SGHRS, CDR2 YFSETQ. CDR3 size: 14 residues. V lost 3 bases and J lost 5, with 14 bases in between. The variable domain in full, with the rest retrieved from reference TRBV5-1 and TRBJ1-1, is KAGVTQTPRYLIKTRGQQVTLSCSPISGHRSVSWYQQTPGQGLQFLFEYFSETQRNKGNFPGRFSGRQFSNSRSEMNVSTLELGDSALYLCASSSSPGLTEAFFGQGTRLTVV.

This CDR3 reads CASSLDLGAGYTF. The DNA for the CDR3 is TGTGCCAGCAGCTTAGATCTAGGGGCCGGCTACACCTTC. V usage is TRBV11-2 and J usage is TRBJ1-2; a weak D match, TRBD1 (5 bases). The germline V gene has CDR1 SGHAT and CDR2 FQNNGV. The CDR3 totals 13 residues. Trimming pared 0 bases from V and 8 bases from J, leaving 10 bases between. The full variable domain, with the rest looked up from reference TRBV11-2 and TRBJ1-2, is EAGVAQSPRYKIIEKRQSVAFWCNPISGHATLYWYQQILGQGPKLLIQFQNNGVVDDSQLPKDRFSAERLKGVDSTLKIQPAKLEDSAVYLCASSLDLGAGYTFGSGTRLTVV.

This chain connects TRBV2 to TRBJ1-3, with D maybe TRBD1 (5 bases). Trimming cost V 2 bases and J 9 bases, with 8 bases left between them. Germline values: CDR1 SNHLY, CDR2 FYNNEI. The CDR3 extends over 12 amino acids. The CDR3 region has the DNA TGTGCCAGCAGTGAACCCCAGGGCACCATATATTTT. Its protein product is CASSEPQGTIYF.